These 8 T cell receptor beta chains originate from one sample sequenced in a study of identifying expanded T cells in peripheral blood. Measured with immunoSEQ multiplex PCR; TCRdb has only the in-frame clones, and not every one. The table lists roughly 96,000 clones, 70% to 90% of them singletons. Sequencing used blood. The receptors shown here come from a person between 18 and 70 years old in good health.

This chain connects TRBV12-5 to TRBJ1-1, with D perhaps matching TRBD1 (5 bases). The CDR3 contains 12 residues. Trimming left V 6 bases short and J 7 bases short, with 12 bases between. Germline loops: CDR1 LGHNT, CDR2 FRNRAP. The CDR3 nucleotides read TGTGCTAGTGGAACACAGGAGATTGAAGCTTTCTTT. Its translation is CASGTQEIEAFF.

The V call is TRBV6-1, the J call TRBJ2-2, with 7 positions matching TRBD1. Germline assignment: CDR1 MNHNS and CDR2 SASEGT. The CDR3 is 15 amino acids. After removal of 3 bases from V and 4 bases from J, the junction contained 5 bases not matched to a gene. The CDR3 region has the DNA TGTGCCAGCAGTGAGACAGGGAAGGGCACCGGGGAGCTGTTTTTT. This codes for CASSETGKGTGELFF.

The count of this clone is one. This sequence joins TRBV9 and TRBJ2-1, with 7 nucleotides matching TRBD1. Germline V gene sequence: CDR1 SGDLS, CDR2 YYNGEE. CDR3 length equals 16 residues. The ends lost 4 bases at V and 6 bases at J; junction bases unmatched: 13. The CDR3 reads CASSHLTGVWGNEQFF. For the CDR3, the DNA is TGTGCCAGCAGCCACTTAACAGGGGTTTGGGGCAATGAGCAGTTCTTC.

This sequence joins TRBV10-3 and TRBJ2-5; 7 bases map to TRBD2. Germline trimming cut 10 bases from V and 1 base from J; bases unmatched to any gene: 3. CDR1 ENHRY and CDR2 SYGVKD come from the germline V gene. The CDR3 totals 12 residues. CDR3 residues: CATSSGQETQYF. DNA for the CDR3: TGTGCCACCTCTAGCGGCCAAGAGACCCAGTACTTC.

The V and J genes are TRBV28 and TRBJ2-7; 9 bases line up with TRBD1. The CDR3 runs to 14 residues. The germline CDR1 and CDR2 sequences are MDHEN and SYDVKM. V dropped 4 bases and J dropped 7; count of bases not matched to a gene: 8. The CDR3, as DNA: TGTGCCAGCAGTTCCTGGACAGGGGAAAATGAGCAGTACTTC. Amino acid sequence: CASSSWTGENEQYF.

The rearrangement links TRBV18 to TRBJ2-3; 9 bases align to TRBD1. The CDR3 length is 16 residues. Per the germline V gene, CDR1 is KGHSH and CDR2 is LQKENI. J was trimmed by 0 bases and V by 5 bases; bases with no gene match: 6. CDR3 bases: TGTGCCAGCTCATCCGGCGGGACAGGGAGCACAGATACGCAGTATTTT. Amino acids: CASSSGGTGSTDTQYF.

The V gene is TRBV9, the J gene TRBJ1-2, with D possibly TRBD1 on 6 matching bases. Per germline, CDR1 SGDLS and CDR2 YYNGEE. Trimming took 3 bases from V and 9 from J, leaving 15 bases between them. This CDR3 is built from 13 residues. The CDR3 region has the DNA TGTGCCAGCAGCGGATTAGGGGGAGGGAGCTACACCTTC. Its protein product is CASSGLGGGSYTF.

V is TRBV7-2 and J is TRBJ1-5; D uncertain. V was pared by 0 bases and J by 4 bases, with 1 base between. Per germline, CDR1 SGHTA and CDR2 FQGNSA. The CDR3 is made up of 12 amino acids. DNA of the CDR3: TGTGCCAGCAGCTTAGCTAATCAGCCCCAGCATTTT. Encoded protein: CASSLANQPQHF.